This TCR beta chain was identified during a study of radiation and T cells in renal cell carcinoma. This clone was counted only a few times. Antigen: not known. The method was immunoSEQ multiplex PCR; TCRdb's version includes in-frame clones alone and lacks a portion of them. The sample lists just under 80,000 clones, about 86% seen once, with approximately 22% in the top ten. Regarding time point: blood 2 weeks post-SBRT. Described treatment: 15 Gy SBRT to primary tumor, nephrectomy 4 weeks later. Notes on the study in general: In blood, top tumor clones expanded by 2 weeks, shrinking by 4. No pretreatment tumor biopsies were available for baseline clonotypes.

Germline CDR1 reads ENHRY; CDR2 reads SYGVKD. The CDR3 has 13 amino acids. The germline V and J ends were trimmed by 11 bases and 5 bases, with 16 bases remaining between them. The TCR was taken from a woman aged 50 to 65 with renal cell carcinoma. The rearrangement uses TRBV10-3 and TRBJ1-5, with D tentatively TRBD1 (6 bases). This sample comprised blood, obtained from a patient whose treatment included radiotherapy and nephrectomy. CDR3 protein: CAAGPGDDQPQHF. The CDR3 DNA reads as TGTGCCGCGGGGCCAGGGGATGATCAGCCCCAGCATTTT.